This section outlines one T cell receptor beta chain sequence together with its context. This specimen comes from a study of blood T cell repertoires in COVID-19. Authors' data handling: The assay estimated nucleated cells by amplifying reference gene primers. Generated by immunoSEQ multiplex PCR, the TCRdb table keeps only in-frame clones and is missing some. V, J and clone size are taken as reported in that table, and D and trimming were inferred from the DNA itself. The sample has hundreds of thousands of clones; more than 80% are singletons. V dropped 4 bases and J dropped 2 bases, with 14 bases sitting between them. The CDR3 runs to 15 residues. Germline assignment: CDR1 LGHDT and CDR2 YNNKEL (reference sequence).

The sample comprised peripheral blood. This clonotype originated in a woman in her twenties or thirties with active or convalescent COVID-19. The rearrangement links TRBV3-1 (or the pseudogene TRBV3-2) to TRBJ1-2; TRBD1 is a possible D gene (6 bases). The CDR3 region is CASSPWTDLNYGYTF. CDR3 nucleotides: TGTGCCAGCAGCCCCTGGACAGACTTAAACTATGGCTACACCTTC.